This T cell receptor beta chain was sequenced for a study of T cells after yellow fever vaccination. Study in general: Libraries from low-cell-number fractions were prepared with the SMART-Seq v4 Ultra Low Input RNA kit.

MiXCR, run by TCRdb on the 5' RACE reads, gives a single entry per CDR3 protein. The table includes 500,000 to 550,000 distinct CDR3 sequences, around a fifth detected once. V was pared by 4 bases and J by 1 base, with 2 bases of the junction left unmatched. The CDR3 loop spans 16 amino acids. Germline V gene data show CDR1 as ENHRY and CDR2 as SYGVKD. This clonotype showed up just a few times. This TCR was sampled from a man aged 18 to 30 who received the YFV17D yellow fever vaccine. The specimen was PBMCs, collected 21 days after the first yellow fever vaccination. V and J are TRBV10-3 and TRBJ2-2; 11 nucleotides match TRBD2. CDR3 nucleotide sequence: TGTGCCATCAGTGGTGGACTAGCGGGGAACACCGGGGAGCTGTTTTTT. Protein sequence: CAISGGLAGNTGELFF.